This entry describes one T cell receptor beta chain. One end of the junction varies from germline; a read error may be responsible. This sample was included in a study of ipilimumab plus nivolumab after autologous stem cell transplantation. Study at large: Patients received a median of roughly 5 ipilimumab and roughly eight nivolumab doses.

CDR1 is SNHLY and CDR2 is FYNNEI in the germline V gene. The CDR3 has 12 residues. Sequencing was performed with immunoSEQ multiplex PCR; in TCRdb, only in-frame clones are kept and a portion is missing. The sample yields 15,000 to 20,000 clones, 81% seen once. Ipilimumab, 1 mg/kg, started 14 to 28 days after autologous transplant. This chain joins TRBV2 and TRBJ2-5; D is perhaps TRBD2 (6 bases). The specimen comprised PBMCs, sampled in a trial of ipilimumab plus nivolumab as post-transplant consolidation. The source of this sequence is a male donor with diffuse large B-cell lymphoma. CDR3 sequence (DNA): TGTGCCAGCAGTCTAAAAACAGGAGCGGGTCACTTC. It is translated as CASSLKTGAGHF.